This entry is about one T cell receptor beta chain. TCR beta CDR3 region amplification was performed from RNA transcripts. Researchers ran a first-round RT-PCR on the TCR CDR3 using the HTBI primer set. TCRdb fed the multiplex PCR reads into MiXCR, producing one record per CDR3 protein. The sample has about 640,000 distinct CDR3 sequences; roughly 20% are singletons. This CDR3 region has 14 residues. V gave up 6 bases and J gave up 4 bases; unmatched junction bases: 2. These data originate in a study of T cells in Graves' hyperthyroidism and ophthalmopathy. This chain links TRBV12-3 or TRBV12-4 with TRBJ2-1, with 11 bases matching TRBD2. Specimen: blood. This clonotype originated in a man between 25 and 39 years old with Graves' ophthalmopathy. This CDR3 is CASRRTSGYNEQFF. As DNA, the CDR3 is TGTGCCAGCAGAAGGACTAGCGGGTACAATGAGCAGTTCTTC.